This T cell receptor (beta chain) was sequenced during a study of cytomegalovirus exposure and HLA in healthy donors. Note on this clone: Its target is unknown.

Study-wide results and caveats: According to an earlier analysis, most TCR beta V segments yielded productive rearrangements about 90% or about 30% of the time. Excluded: some indistinguishable V segments such as TRBV6-2 and TRBV6-3.

PCR employed 60 Vbeta and 13 Jbeta primers. The protocol was immunoSEQ multiplex PCR, while the TCRdb copy is restricted to in-frame clones and leaves out a portion. The repertoire holds under 200,000 clones, with roughly 78% as singletons. Germline loops: CDR1 SGHTA, CDR2 FQGNSA. V gave up 4 bases and J gave up 7 bases, with 14 bases separating them. The CDR3 loop spans 15 amino acids. V gene TRBV7-2 combines with J gene TRBJ1-6; no clear D. This sequence was found in a woman aged 50 to 60 in good health and CMV-seropositive. The sample consisted of PBMCs. Here the CDR3 reads CASSSRGVRNSPLHF. CDR3 in DNA: TGTGCCAGCAGCTCTCGGGGTGTCCGGAATTCACCCCTCCACTTT.